This T cell receptor (beta chain) emerged from a study of T cell changes during pregnancy in multiple sclerosis. The table came from immunoSEQ multiplex PCR; TCRdb's copy has only in-frame clones and leaves some out. The data hold roughly 110,000 clones, with under 95% observed a single time. The germline gives CDR1 SEHNR, CDR2 FQNEAQ (reference sequence). This CDR3 spans 15 amino acids. Trimming took 2 bases from V and 3 from J, leaving 11 bases between them. The input for sequencing was peripheral blood, taken before pregnancy. The chain links TRBV7-9 to TRBJ1-5, with a weak D call TRBD1 (5 bases). This sequence was found in a female donor with multiple sclerosis, enrolled in a pregnancy study. CDR3 DNA sequence: TGTGCCAGCAGCTTAATGTCAGGGCCCAATCAGCCCCAGCATTTT. It translates to CASSLMSGPNQPQHF.